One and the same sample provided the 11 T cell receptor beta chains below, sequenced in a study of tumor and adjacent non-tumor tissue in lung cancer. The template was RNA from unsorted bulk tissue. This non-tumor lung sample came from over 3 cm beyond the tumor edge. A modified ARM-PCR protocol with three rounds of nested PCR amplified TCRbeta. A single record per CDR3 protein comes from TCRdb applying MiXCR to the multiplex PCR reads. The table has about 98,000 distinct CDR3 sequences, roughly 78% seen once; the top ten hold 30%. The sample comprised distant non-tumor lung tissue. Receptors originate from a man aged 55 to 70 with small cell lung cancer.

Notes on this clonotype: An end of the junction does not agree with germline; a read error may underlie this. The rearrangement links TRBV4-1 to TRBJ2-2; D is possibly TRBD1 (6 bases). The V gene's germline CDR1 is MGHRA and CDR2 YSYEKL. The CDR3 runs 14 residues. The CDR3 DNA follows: TGCATCAGCAGCCAAGAACGGGACACCAGGGAGCTGTTTTTT. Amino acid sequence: CISSQERDTRELFF.

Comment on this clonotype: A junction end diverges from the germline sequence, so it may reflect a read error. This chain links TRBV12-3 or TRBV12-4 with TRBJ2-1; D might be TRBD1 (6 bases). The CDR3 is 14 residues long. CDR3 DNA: TGTGCCAGCAGTTTAGCTACAGGGTCCTCTGTGCAGTTATTC. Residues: CASSLATGSSVQLF.

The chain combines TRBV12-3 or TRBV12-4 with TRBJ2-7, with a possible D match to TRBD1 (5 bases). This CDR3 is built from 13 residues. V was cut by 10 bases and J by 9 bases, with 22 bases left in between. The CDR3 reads CANSPSPDSLQYF. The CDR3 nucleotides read TGTGCCAACAGCCCGTCCCCCGACAGTTTGCAGTACTTC.

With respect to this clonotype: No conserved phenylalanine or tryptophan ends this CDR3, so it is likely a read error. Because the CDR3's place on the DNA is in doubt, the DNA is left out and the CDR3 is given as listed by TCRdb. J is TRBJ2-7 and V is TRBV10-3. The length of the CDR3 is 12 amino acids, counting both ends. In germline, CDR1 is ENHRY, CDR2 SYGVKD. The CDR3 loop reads CAISELSGFEYI.

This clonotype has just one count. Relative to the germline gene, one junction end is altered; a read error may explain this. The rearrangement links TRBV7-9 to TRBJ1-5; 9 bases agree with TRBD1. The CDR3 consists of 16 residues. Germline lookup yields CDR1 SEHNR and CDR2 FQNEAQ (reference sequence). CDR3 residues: CASSLKTGGGNQPQHF. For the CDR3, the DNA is TGTGCCAGCAGCTTAAAGACAGGGGGTGGCAATCAGCCCCAACATTTT.

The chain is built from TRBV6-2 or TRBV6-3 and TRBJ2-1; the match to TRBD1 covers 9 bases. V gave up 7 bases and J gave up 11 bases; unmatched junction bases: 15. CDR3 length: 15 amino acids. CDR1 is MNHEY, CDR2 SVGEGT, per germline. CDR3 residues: CASTLGQGLLSKQFF. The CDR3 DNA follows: TGTGCCAGCACCCTGGGACAGGGTTTACTGTCTAAGCAGTTCTTC.

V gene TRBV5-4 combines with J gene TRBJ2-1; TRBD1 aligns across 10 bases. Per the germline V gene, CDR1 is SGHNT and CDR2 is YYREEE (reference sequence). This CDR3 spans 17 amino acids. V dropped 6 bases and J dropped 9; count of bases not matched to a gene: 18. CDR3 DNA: TGTGCCAGCAACCCAATGTCCCTAGGGACAGGGGTAGGTGAGCAGTTCTTC. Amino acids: CASNPMSLGTGVGEQFF.

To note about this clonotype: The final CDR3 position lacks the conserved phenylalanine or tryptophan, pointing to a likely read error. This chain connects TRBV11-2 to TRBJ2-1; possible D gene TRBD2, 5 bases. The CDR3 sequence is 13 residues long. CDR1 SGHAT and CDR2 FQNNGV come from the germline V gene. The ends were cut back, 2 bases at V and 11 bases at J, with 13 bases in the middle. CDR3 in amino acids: CASSLRWENKQFL. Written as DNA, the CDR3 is TGTGCCAGCAGCTTAAGGTGGGAGAATAAGCAGTTCCTC.

The DNA for the CDR3 is TGTGTTAGCAGCTCAGAATCGAGGACTAGTGGGAGTGGTAATGAGCAGTTCTTC. The encoded protein is CVSSSESRTSGSGNEQFF. The V and J genes are TRBV11-1 and TRBJ2-1, with 7 bases that match TRBD2. The CDR3 is 18 residues long. The V gene's germline CDR1 is SGHAT and CDR2 FQDESV (reference sequence).

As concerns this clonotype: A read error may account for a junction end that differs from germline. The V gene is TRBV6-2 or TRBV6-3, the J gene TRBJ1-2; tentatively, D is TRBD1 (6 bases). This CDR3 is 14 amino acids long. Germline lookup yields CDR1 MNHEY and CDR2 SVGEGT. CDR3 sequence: CASSYSMGTYGHTF. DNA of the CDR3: TGTGCCAGCAGTTACTCCATGGGGACATATGGCCACACCTTC.

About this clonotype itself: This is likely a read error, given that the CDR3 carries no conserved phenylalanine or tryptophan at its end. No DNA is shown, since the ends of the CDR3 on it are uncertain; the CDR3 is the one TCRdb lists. CDR3 in amino acids: CASSKYIWTEYQETQYY. The chain employs TRBV21-1 and TRBJ2-5; TRBD2 is taken as the D call from the table, unchecked against the DNA. TRBV21-1 is a listed pseudogene. The CDR3 is 17 residues long, ends included.